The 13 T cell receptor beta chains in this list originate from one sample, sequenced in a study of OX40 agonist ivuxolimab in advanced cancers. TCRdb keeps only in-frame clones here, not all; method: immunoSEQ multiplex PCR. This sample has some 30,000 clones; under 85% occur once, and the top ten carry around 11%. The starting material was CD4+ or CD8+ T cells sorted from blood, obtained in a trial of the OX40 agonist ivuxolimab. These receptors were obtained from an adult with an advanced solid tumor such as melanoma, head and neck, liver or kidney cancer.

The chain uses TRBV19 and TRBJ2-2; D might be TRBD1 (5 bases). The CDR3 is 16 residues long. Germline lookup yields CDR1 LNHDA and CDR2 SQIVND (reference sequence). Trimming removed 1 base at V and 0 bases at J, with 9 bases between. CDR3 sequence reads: CASSIGTGTNTGELFF. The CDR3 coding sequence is TGTGCCAGTAGTATAGGTACAGGAACGAACACCGGGGAGCTGTTTTTT.

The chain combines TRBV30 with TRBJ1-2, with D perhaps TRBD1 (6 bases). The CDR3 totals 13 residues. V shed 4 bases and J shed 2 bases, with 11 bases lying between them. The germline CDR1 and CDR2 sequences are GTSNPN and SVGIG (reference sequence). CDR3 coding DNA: TGTGCCTGGACCGGGACACCGAACTATGGCTACACCTTC. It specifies CAWTGTPNYGYTF. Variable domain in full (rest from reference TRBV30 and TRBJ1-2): SQTIHQWPATLVQPVGSPLSLECTVEGTSNPNLYWYRQAAGRGLQLLFYSVGIGQISSEVPQNLSASRPQDRQFILSSKKLLLSDSGFYLCAWTGTPNYGYTFGSGTRLTVV.

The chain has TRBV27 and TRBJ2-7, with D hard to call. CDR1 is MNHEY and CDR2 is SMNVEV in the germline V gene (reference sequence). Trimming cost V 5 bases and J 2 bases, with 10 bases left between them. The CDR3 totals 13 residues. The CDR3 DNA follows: TGTGCCAGCAGTCCTGGTGGTCCCTACGAGCAGTACGTC. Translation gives CASSPGGPYEQYV.

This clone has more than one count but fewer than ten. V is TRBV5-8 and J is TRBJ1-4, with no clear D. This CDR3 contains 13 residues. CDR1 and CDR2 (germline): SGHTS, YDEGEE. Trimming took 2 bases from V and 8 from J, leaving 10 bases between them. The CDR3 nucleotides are TGTGCCAGCAGCTTCGGCCCCGAAGAAAAACTGTTTTTT. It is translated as CASSFGPEEKLFF.

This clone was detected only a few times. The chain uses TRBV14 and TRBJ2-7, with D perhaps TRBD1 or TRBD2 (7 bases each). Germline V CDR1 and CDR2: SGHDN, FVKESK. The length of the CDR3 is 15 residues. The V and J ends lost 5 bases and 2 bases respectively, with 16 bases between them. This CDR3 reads CASSENQGGAYEQYF. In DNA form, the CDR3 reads TGTGCCAGCAGCGAGAACCAGGGGGGGGCCTACGAGCAGTACTTC.

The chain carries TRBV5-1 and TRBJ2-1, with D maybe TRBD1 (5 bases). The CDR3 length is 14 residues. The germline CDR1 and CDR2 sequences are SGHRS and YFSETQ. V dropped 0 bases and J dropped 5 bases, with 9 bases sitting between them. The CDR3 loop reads CASSLGQPDNEQFF. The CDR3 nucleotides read TGCGCCAGCAGCTTGGGACAGCCAGACAATGAGCAGTTCTTC.

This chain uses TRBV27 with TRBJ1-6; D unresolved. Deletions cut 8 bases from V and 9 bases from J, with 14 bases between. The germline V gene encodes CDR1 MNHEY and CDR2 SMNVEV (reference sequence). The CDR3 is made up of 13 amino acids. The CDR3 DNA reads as TGTGCCAGCTCCCCCGGGTTTGGTTCACCCCTCCACTTT. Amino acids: CASSPGFGSPLHF.

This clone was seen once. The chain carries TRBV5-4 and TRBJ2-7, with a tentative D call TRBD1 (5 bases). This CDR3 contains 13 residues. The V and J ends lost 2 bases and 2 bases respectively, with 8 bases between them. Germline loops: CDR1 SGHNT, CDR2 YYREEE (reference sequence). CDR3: CASSFPDTYEQYF. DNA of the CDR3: TGTGCCAGCAGCTTCCCGGACACCTACGAGCAGTACTTC.

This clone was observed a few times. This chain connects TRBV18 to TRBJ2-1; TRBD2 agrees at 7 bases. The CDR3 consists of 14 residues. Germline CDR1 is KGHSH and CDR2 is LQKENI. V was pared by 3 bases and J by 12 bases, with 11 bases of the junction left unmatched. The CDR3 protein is CASSPPDSGRWQFF. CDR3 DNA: TGTGCCAGCTCACCTCCGGATAGCGGGCGGTGGCAGTTCTTC.

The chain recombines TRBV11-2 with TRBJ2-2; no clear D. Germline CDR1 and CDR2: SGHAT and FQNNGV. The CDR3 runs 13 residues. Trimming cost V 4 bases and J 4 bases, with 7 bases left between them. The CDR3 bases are TGTGCCAGCAGCTCCCTGGGCACCGGGGAGCTGTTTTTT. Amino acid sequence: CASSSLGTGELFF.

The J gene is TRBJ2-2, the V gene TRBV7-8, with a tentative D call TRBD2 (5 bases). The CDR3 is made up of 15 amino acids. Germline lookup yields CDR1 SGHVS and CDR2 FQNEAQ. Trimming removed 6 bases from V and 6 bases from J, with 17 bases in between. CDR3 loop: CASRPDRGRPGELFF. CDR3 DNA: TGTGCCAGCAGACCGGACCGAGGGAGACCCGGGGAGCTGTTTTTT.

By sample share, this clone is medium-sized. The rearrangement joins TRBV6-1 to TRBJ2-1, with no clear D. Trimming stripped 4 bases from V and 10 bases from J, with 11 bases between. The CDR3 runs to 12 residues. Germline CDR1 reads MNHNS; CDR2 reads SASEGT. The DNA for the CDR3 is TGTGCCAGCAGTGTTAGTCGAAGGGAGCAGTTCTTC. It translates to CASSVSRREQFF.

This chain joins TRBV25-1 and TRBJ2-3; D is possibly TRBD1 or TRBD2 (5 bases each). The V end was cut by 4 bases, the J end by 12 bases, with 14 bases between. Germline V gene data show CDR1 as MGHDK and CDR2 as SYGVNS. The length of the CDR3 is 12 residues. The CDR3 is CASSGGTAHQYF. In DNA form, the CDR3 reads TGTGCCAGCAGTGGAGGGACCGCGCATCAGTATTTT.